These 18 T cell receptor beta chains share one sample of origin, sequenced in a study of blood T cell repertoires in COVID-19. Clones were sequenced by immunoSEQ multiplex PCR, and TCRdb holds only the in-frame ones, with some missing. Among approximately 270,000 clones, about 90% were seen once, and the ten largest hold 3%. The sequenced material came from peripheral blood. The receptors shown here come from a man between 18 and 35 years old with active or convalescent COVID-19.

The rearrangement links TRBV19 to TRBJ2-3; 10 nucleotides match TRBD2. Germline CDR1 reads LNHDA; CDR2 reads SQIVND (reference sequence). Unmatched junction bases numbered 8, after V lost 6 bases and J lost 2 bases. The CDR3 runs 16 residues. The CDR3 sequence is CASRAGTSAYTDTQYF. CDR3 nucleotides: TGTGCCAGTAGAGCCGGGACTAGCGCTTACACAGATACGCAGTATTTT.

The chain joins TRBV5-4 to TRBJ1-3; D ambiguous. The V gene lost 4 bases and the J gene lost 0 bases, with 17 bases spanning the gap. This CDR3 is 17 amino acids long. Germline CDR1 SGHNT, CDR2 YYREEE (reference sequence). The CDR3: CASSREDGRRSGNTIYF. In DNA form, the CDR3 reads TGTGCCAGCAGCCGGGAGGACGGCCGACGCTCTGGAAACACCATATATTTT. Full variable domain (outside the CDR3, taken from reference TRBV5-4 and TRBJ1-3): ETGVTQSPTHLIKTRGQQVTLRCSSQSGHNTVSWYQQALGQGPQFIFQYYREEENGRGNFPPRFSGLQFPNYSSELNVNALELDDSALYLCASSREDGRRSGNTIYFGEGSWLTVV.

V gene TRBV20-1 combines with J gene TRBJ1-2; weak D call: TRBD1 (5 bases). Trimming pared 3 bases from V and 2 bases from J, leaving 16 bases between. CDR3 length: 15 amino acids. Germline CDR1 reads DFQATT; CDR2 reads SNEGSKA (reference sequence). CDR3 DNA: TGCAGTGCTAGTGCGGCTGAATGGGGCAACTATGGCTACACCTTC. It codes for CSASAAEWGNYGYTF.

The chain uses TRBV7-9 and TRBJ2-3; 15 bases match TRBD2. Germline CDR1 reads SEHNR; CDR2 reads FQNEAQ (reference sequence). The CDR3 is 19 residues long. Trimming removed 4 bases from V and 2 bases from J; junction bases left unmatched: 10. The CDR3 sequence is CASSSSWTSGGAVTDTQYF. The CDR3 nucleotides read TGTGCCAGCAGCTCCTCCTGGACTAGCGGGGGGGCCGTCACAGATACGCAGTATTTT.

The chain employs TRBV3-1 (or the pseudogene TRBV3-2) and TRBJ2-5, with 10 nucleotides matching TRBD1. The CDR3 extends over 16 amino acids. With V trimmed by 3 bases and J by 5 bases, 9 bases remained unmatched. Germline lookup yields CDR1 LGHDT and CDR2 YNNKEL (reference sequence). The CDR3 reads CASSQTGTGASETQYF. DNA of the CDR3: TGTGCCAGCAGCCAGACCGGGACAGGGGCCTCGGAGACCCAGTACTTC.

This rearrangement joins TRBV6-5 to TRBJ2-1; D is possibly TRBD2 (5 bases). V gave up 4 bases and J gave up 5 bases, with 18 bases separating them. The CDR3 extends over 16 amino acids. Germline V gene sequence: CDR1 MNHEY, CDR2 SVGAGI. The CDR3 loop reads CASSSNPGREHNEQFF. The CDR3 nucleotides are TGTGCCAGCAGTTCCAACCCCGGCCGGGAACACAATGAGCAGTTCTTC.

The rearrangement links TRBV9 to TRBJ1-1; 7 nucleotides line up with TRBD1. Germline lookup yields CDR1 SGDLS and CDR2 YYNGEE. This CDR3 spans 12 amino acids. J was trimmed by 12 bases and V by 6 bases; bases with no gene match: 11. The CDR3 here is CASTGGQGEPFF. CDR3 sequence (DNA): TGTGCCAGCACCGGTGGGCAGGGGGAGCCTTTCTTT. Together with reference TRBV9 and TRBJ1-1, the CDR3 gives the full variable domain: DSGVTQTPKHLITATGQRVTLRCSPRSGDLSVYWYQQSLDQGLQFLIQYYNGEERAKGNILERFSAQQFPDLHSELNLSSLELGDSALYFCASTGGQGEPFFGQGTRLTVV.

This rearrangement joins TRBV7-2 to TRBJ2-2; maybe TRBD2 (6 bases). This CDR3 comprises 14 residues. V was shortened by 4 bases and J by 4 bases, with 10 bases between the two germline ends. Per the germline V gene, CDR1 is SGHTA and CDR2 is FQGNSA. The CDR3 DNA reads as TGTGCCAGCAGCTCCTGGACTACCACCGGGGAGCTGTTTTTT. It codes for CASSSWTTTGELFF.

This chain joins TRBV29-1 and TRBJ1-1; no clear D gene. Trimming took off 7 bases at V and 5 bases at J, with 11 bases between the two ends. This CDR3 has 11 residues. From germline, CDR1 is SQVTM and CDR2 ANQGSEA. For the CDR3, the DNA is TGCAGCGGGACCCGAGGGACTGAAGCTTTCTTT. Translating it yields CSGTRGTEAFF.

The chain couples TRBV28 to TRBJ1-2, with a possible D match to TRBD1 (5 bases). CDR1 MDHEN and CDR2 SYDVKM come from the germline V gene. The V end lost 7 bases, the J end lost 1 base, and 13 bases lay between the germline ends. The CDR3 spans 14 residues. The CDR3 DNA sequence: TGTGCCAGCATGGTAGCGGGGGATAACTATGGCTACACCTTC. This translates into CASMVAGDNYGYTF.

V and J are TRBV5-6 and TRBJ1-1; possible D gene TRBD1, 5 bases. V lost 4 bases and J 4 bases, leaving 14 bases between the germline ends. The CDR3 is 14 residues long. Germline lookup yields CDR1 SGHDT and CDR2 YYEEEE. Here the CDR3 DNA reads TGTGCCAGCAGCCCGGGGGTTGGGGGCACTGAAGCTTTCTTT. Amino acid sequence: CASSPGVGGTEAFF.

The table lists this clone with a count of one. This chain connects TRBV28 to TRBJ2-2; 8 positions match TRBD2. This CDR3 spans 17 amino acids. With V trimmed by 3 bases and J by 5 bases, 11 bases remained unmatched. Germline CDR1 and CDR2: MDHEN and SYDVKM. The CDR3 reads CASSFSAGGRGTGELFF. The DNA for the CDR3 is TGTGCCAGCAGTTTTTCGGCGGGAGGAAGGGGAACCGGGGAGCTGTTTTTT.

This CDR3 reads CASSLGLAGAWSTDTQYF. CDR3 bases: TGTGCCAGCAGCTTGGGACTAGCGGGGGCCTGGAGCACAGATACGCAGTATTTT. The J gene is TRBJ2-3, the V gene TRBV5-6; 12 positions match TRBD2. This CDR3 is 18 amino acids long. Germline CDR1 reads SGHDT; CDR2 reads YYEEEE. The ends lost 0 bases at V and 0 bases at J; junction bases unmatched: 5.

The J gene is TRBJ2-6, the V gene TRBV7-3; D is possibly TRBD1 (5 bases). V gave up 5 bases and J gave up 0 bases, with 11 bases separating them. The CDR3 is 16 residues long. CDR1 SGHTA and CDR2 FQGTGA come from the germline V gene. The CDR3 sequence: CASSPHQGSGANVLTF. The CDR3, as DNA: TGTGCCAGCAGCCCACACCAGGGCTCTGGGGCCAACGTCCTGACTTTC.

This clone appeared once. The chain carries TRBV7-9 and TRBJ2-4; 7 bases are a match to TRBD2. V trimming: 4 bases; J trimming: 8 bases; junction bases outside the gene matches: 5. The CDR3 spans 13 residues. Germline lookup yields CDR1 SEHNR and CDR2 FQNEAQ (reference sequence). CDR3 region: CASSSGGGDIQYF. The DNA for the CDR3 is TGTGCCAGCAGCTCCGGCGGGGGAGACATTCAGTACTTC. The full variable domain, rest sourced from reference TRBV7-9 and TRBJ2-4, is DTGVSQNPRHKITKRGQNVTFRCDPISEHNRLYWYRQTLGQGPEFLTYFQNEAQLEKSRLLSDRFSAERPKGSFSTLEIQRTEQGDSAMYLCASSSGGGDIQYFGAGTRLSVL.

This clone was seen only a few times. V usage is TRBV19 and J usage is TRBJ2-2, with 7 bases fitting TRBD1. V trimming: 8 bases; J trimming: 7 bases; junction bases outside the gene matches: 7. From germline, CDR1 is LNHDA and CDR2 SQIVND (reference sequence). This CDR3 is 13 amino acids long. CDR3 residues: CASGHRGHGELFF. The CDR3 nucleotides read TGTGCCAGTGGACACAGGGGACACGGGGAGCTGTTTTTT.

The CDR3 DNA follows: TGTGCCAGCAGCACCCGACAGTCTGAAGCTTTCTTT. Translated: CASSTRQSEAFF. The rearrangement uses TRBV5-6 and TRBJ1-1, with D tentatively TRBD1 (5 bases). V lost 4 bases and J 6 bases, leaving 10 bases between the germline ends. Germline V lookup: CDR1 SGHDT, CDR2 YYEEEE. CDR3 size: 12 residues. The complete variable domain, with remaining parts taken from reference TRBV5-6 and TRBJ1-1, reads DAGVTQSPTHLIKTRGQQVTLRCSPKSGHDTVSWYQQALGQGPQFIFQYYEEEERQRGNFPDRFSGHQFPNYSSELNVNALLLGDSALYLCASSTRQSEAFFGQGTRLTVV.

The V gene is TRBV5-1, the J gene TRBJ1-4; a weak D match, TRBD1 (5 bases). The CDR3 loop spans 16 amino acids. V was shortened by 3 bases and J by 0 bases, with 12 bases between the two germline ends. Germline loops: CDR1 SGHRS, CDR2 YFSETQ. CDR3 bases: TGCGCCAGCAGCTCCCATCAGGGTGCAACTAATGAAAAACTGTTTTTT. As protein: CASSSHQGATNEKLFF.